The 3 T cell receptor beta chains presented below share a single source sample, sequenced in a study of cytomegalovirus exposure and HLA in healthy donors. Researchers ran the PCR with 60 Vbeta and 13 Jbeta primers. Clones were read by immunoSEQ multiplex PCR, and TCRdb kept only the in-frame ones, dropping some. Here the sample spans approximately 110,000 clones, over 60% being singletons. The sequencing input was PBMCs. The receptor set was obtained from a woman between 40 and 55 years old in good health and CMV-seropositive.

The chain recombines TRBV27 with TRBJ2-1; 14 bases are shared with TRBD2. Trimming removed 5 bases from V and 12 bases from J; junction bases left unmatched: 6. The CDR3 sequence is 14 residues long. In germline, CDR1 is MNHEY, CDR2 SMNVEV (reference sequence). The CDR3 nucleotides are TGTGCCAGCAGTGAGGGACTAGCGGGAGTAGGGCAGTTCTTC. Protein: CASSEGLAGVGQFF.

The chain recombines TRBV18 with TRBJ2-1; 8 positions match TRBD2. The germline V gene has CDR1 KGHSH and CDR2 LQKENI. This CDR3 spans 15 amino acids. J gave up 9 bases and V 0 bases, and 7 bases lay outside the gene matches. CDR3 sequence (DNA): TGTGCCAGCTCACCACCGCAGCGGGAGCTGGTTGAGCAGTTCTTC. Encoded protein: CASSPPQRELVEQFF.

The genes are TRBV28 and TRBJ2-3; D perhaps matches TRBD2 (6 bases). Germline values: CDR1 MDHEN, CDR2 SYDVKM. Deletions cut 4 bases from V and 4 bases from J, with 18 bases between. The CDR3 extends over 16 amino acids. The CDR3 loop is CASSSIGRGAADTQYF. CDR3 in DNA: TGTGCCAGCAGTTCTATCGGGCGCGGGGCGGCAGATACGCAGTATTTT.